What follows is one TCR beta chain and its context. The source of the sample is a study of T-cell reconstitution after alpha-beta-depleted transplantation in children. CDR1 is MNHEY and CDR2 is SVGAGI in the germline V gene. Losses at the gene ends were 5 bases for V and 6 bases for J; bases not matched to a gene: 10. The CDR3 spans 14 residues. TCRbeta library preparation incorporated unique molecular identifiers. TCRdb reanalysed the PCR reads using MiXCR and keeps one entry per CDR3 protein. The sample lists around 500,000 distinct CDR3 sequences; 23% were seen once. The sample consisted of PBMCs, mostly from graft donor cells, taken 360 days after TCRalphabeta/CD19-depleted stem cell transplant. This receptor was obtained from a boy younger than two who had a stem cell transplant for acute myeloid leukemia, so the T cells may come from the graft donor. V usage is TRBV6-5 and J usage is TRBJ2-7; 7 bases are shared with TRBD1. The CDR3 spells CASSTDREIGEQYF. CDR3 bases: TGTGCCAGCAGTACCGACAGGGAAATAGGCGAGCAGTACTTC.